The 32 T cell receptor beta chains listed next were all sequenced from one sample in a study of tumor and adjacent non-tumor tissue in lung cancer (dated by TCRdb to 2017 to 2018). RNA was isolated from bulk, unsorted tissue, and RNA quality was assessed with a NanoDrop ND-1000 and an Agilent 2100. The library was produced with multiplex PCR. These reads were obtained on an Illumina HiSeq 2500. TCRbeta libraries were constructed through three rounds of nested PCR with primers (Table S4) according to protocols modified from ARM-PCR. TCRdb passed the public sequencing reads through fastp at Q25 and MiXCR, retaining productive beta sequences. CDR3 protein sequences are deduplicated, and each keeps its most common genes and DNA. Counted in this sample were about 85,000 distinct CDR3 sequences; about three fifths of them appeared once. Jointly, the top ten make up around 16% of the sample. The sample comprised lung tumor tissue. Receptor source: a man in his 70s with non-small cell lung cancer.

The V call is TRBV12-3 or TRBV12-4, the J call TRBJ1-5; TRBD1 matches at 7 bases. V was pared by 6 bases and J by 2 bases, with 4 bases of the junction left unmatched. This CDR3 is built from 14 residues. DNA for the CDR3: TGTGCCAGCAGCCCCGGGACAGGCAATCAGCCCCAGCATTTT. This codes for CASSPGTGNQPQHF.

With respect to this clonotype: One junction end disagrees with the germline gene, perhaps due to a read error. The chain combines TRBV7-9 with TRBJ2-6; D is perhaps TRBD1 (6 bases). The CDR3 has 16 residues. Germline values: CDR1 SEHNR, CDR2 FQNEAQ (reference sequence). CDR3 bases: TGTGCCGGCAGCTATACAGGGTTTGCTGGGGCCAACGTCCTGACTTTC. Residues: CAGSYTGFAGANVLTF.

V is TRBV29-1 and J is TRBJ1-6; D is ambiguous. CDR3 length equals 12 residues. CDR1 is SQVTM, CDR2 ANQGSEA, per germline. The CDR3 DNA reads as TGCGGTGCCGGGGACTATAATTCACCCCTCCACTTT. It translates to CGAGDYNSPLHF.

The V and J genes are TRBV6-5 and TRBJ2-2; D gene uncertain. V was pared by 5 bases and J by 8 bases, with 12 bases between. From germline, CDR1 is MNHEY and CDR2 SVGAGI. The CDR3 has 13 residues. The CDR3 reads CASSLGRVGELFF. CDR3 nucleotides: TGTGCCAGCAGTCTGGGTCGAGTTGGGGAGCTGTTTTTT.

This clonotype was detected ten times or more. A much larger clone is a single base away; this may be a read error. This chain uses TRBV5-4 with TRBJ2-1; 10 nucleotides line up with TRBD2. This CDR3 contains 14 residues. J lost 5 bases, V lost 10 bases, and 9 bases had no gene match. The V gene's germline CDR1 is SGHNT and CDR2 YYREEE (reference sequence). CDR3 bases: TGTGCCGGCATGAAGCGGGGGGGAAACAATGAGCAGTTCTTC. The encoded protein is CAGMKRGGNNEQFF.

The V gene is TRBV12-5, the J gene TRBJ2-5; possibly TRBD1 or TRBD2 for D (5 bases each). The CDR3 loop spans 15 amino acids. Germline-derived CDR1 and CDR2 are LGHNT and FRNRAP. With 6 bases removed from V and 2 bases from J, the gap between germline ends came to 16 bases. CDR3: CASGWGRAVQETQYF. CDR3 sequence (DNA): TGTGCTAGTGGCTGGGGGAGAGCAGTACAAGAGACCCAGTACTTC. The complete variable domain, with remaining parts taken from reference TRBV12-5 and TRBJ2-5, reads DARVTQTPRHKVTEMGQEVTMRCQPILGHNTVFWYRQTMMQGLELLAYFRNRAPLDDSGMPKDRFSAEMPDATLATLKIQPSEPRDSAVYFCASGWGRAVQETQYFGPGTRLLVL.

This clonotype came up many times. The V gene is TRBV10-3, the J gene TRBJ2-1; the D gene is possibly TRBD1 (5 bases). V was clipped by 3 bases and J by 0 bases, with 9 bases between them. The CDR3 contains 15 residues. Germline V gene data show CDR1 as ENHRY and CDR2 as SYGVKD. CDR3 in amino acids: CAISDRGSSYNEQFF. CDR3 DNA sequence: TGTGCCATCAGTGATAGGGGTAGCTCCTACAATGAGCAGTTCTTC.

Points on this clonotype: At one end the junction does not follow the germline gene, possibly because of a read error. The chain carries TRBV11-3 and TRBJ2-2; possible D gene TRBD2, 6 bases. The germline CDR1 and CDR2 sequences are SGHNT and YENEEA. This CDR3 region has 15 residues. CDR3 nucleotide sequence: TGTGTCAGCAGTTTAGGCCGCGGATCAGGCGGGGAGCTGTCTTTT. Protein: CVSSLGRGSGGELSF.

For this clonotype: The conserved phenylalanine or tryptophan is not found at the CDR3 terminus, so this likely reflects a read error. The genes are TRBV6-6 and TRBJ1-1, with D perhaps matching TRBD1 (5 bases). Trimming removed 11 bases from V and 2 bases from J, with 9 bases in between. This CDR3 spans 11 amino acids. Germline V gene sequence: CDR1 MNHNY, CDR2 SVGAGI (reference sequence). The CDR3 protein is CAAQGNTEAFV. CDR3 in DNA: TGTGCCGCCCAGGGTAACACTGAAGCTTTCGTT.

This clonotype was seen many times. The chain joins TRBV10-3 to TRBJ1-5; a possible D gene is TRBD1 (5 bases). Trimming shortened V by 2 bases and J by 7 bases, and 12 bases separated the two germline ends. From germline, CDR1 is ENHRY and CDR2 SYGVKD. The CDR3 has 14 residues. The CDR3 DNA follows: TGTGCCATCAGTGAGACAGGTCTTAGCCAGCCCCAGCATTTT. Its protein is CAISETGLSQPQHF.

The chain recombines TRBV5-4 with TRBJ2-4, with a weak D call TRBD1 (5 bases). CDR1 and CDR2 (germline): SGHNT, YYREEE (reference sequence). This CDR3 spans 15 amino acids. Deletions cut 4 bases from V and 0 bases from J, with 11 bases between. Here the CDR3 DNA reads TGTGCCAGCAGCATGGGGCACCTAGCCAAAAACATTCAGTACTTC. Amino acids: CASSMGHLAKNIQYF.

Written as DNA, the CDR3 is TGTGCCAGCAGCTTAGTGACCAGAGGGCAGTACGAGCAGTACTTC. Residues: CASSLVTRGQYEQYF. The chain carries TRBV11-2 and TRBJ2-7; perhaps TRBD2 as D (5 bases). CDR1 is SGHAT, CDR2 FQNNGV, per germline. The CDR3 spans 15 residues. The V and J ends lost 1 base and 4 bases respectively, with 14 bases between them.

The CDR3 DNA is TGTGCAGTCAGTGAGGAAAGGACGGGGTTTCAGTACTTC. It specifies CAVSEERTGFQYF. The chain links TRBV10-3 to TRBJ2-4; TRBD2 is a possible D gene (5 bases). The CDR3 covers 13 residues. Germline V gene data show CDR1 as ENHRY and CDR2 as SYGVKD.

In this sample, this clonotype turned up many times. The rearrangement uses TRBV4-1 and TRBJ2-1, with 8 bases that match TRBD2. With 0 bases clipped from V and 4 bases from J, the junction kept 8 bases outside the gene matches. This CDR3 has 17 residues. The germline V gene encodes CDR1 MGHRA and CDR2 YSYEKL. In DNA form, the CDR3 reads TGCGCCAGCAGCCAAGATTGGGTAGCGGGGTGGTACAATGAGCAGTTCTTC. It translates to CASSQDWVAGWYNEQFF.

This clonotype was seen a single time. Since no conserved phenylalanine or tryptophan closes the CDR3, a read error is the likely cause. The limits of the CDR3 on the DNA are not certain, so only TCRdb's listed CDR3 is given. The genes are TRBV20-1 and TRBJ2-2; the table's D call TRBD2 went unverified against the DNA. Germline V CDR1 and CDR2: DFQATT, SNEGSKA (reference sequence). The CDR3 has 13 residues if both end residues are counted. This CDR3 is CSVLDYTTGELLC.

This clonotype was seen only a few times. Possible read error: a much larger clone is one base away. The chain has TRBV7-9 and TRBJ2-4, with TRBD2 as a possible D gene (7 bases). The germline CDR1 and CDR2 sequences are SEHNR and FQNEAQ (reference sequence). The CDR3 extends over 15 amino acids. The V and J ends lost 1 base and 6 bases respectively, with 13 bases between them. CDR3 sequence: CASSLVKGGVNIQYF. In nucleotides, the CDR3 is TGTGCCAGCAGCTTAGTCAAGGGGGGGGTAAACATTCAGTACTTC. The variable domain in full, completed from reference TRBV7-9 and TRBJ2-4, reads DTGVSQNPRHKITKRGQNVTFRCDPISEHNRLYWYRQTLGQGPEFLTYFQNEAQLEKSRLLSDRFSAERPKGSFSTLEIQRTEQGDSAMYLCASSLVKGGVNIQYFGAGTRLSVL.

This chain uses TRBV6-5 with TRBJ2-3; 10 nucleotides agree with TRBD2. V was pared by 10 bases and J by 4 bases, with 11 bases of the junction left unmatched. Germline values: CDR1 MNHEY, CDR2 SVGAGI. This CDR3 is 15 amino acids long. Here the CDR3 DNA reads TGTGCCAACAGAATTCTAGCGGGAGCGTCAGATACGCAGTATTTT. Encoded protein: CANRILAGASDTQYF.

With respect to this clonotype: One end of the junction is discordant with germline, which a read error may explain. The chain is built from TRBV11-2 and TRBJ2-1; tentative D call: TRBD2 (6 bases). The CDR3 has 12 residues. Germline V gives CDR1 SGHAT, CDR2 FQNNGV. In DNA, the CDR3 is TGTACCAGCAGCGTCCCCGGGACTCTGGAGTTCTTC. It translates to CTSSVPGTLEFF.

V and J are TRBV6-6 and TRBJ1-5; a possible D gene is TRBD1 (6 bases). Judging by the DNA end, TRBJ2-3 fits better; the J call may be wrong. This CDR3 comprises 16 residues. Germline CDR1 is MNHNY and CDR2 is SVGAGI (reference sequence). The CDR3 DNA sequence: TGTGCCAGCAGTTACTCCGGGACAAGGAAGGTGCAGCCCCAGTATTTT. Translated: CASSYSGTRKVQPQYF.

In regard to this clonotype: An end of the junction differs from the germline gene, which may be a read error. The chain recombines TRBV7-9 with TRBJ2-6, with 7 bases matching TRBD1. The CDR3 is 17 amino acids. Germline-derived CDR1 and CDR2 are SEHNR and FQNEAQ (reference sequence). CDR3 residues: CVSSPGTVDSGANVLTF. Written as DNA, the CDR3 is TGTGTCAGCAGCCCCGGGACAGTAGACTCTGGGGCCAACGTCCTGACTTTC.

In its sample, this clonotype was seen a few times. This may come from a read error, since a much larger clone is one base off. The J gene is TRBJ2-1, the V gene TRBV12-3 or TRBV12-4; D unresolved. CDR3 length: 13 residues. V was shortened by 9 bases and J by 6 bases, with 15 bases between the two germline ends. For the CDR3, the DNA is TGTGCCAGTAGGACGTCAGTCCTCAATGAGCAGTTCTTC. It is translated as CASRTSVLNEQFF.

Comment on this clonotype: A read error may account for a junction end that differs from germline. This sequence joins TRBV5-1 and TRBJ2-5; a weak D match, TRBD2 (5 bases). The CDR3 length is 11 residues. Germline V gives CDR1 SGHRS, CDR2 YFSETQ. CDR3 sequence: CASSMRETQCF. CDR3 DNA sequence: TGCGCCAGCAGCATGAGGGAGACCCAGTGCTTC.

This clonotype was picked up a small number of times. The chain has TRBV20-1 and TRBJ1-1; TRBD1 matches at 10 bases. Germline CDR1 DFQATT, CDR2 SNEGSKA (reference sequence). The trim removed 1 base at V and 0 bases at J, leaving 11 bases unmatched. The CDR3 sequence is 18 residues long. CDR3 nucleotides: TGCAGTGCTAGAGCCGTCCCGGGACAGGGGATAGTGAACACTGAAGCTTTCTTT. It translates to CSARAVPGQGIVNTEAFF.

Concerning this clonotype itself: At one end, the junction sequence differs from germline, possibly due to a read error. The chain links TRBV5-6 to TRBJ1-3, with D unresolved. The CDR3 loop spans 14 amino acids. CDR1 is SGHDT, CDR2 YYEEEE, per germline. CDR3 residues: CASNLPVSGNTIYF. CDR3 DNA: TGTGCCAGCAACTTGCCCGTGTCTGGAAACACCATATATTTT.

This sequence joins TRBV20-1 and TRBJ1-2; the D gene is possibly TRBD1 (6 bases). V shed 5 bases and J shed 6 bases, with 13 bases lying between them. Germline loops: CDR1 DFQATT, CDR2 SNEGSKA (reference sequence). The CDR3 is made up of 12 amino acids. The CDR3, as DNA: TGCAGTGCTGTACAGGGATCCCATGGCTACACCTTC. Amino acid sequence: CSAVQGSHGYTF.

Regarding this clonotype: The junction does not match germline at one end; this may be a read error. The genes are TRBV29-1 and TRBJ2-3; 7 bases are shared with TRBD1. The DNA end lines up better with TRBJ1-5; the J call may be wrong. The CDR3 contains 13 residues. Germline lookup yields CDR1 SQVTM and CDR2 ANQGSEA. This CDR3 reads CSDRGVGTDTQHF. The CDR3 DNA sequence: TGTAGCGACCGTGGGGTGGGGACAGATACGCAGCATTTT.

As to this clonotype: The CDR3 does not end in the conserved phenylalanine or tryptophan, so this is likely a read error. The J gene is TRBJ2-5, the V gene TRBV24-1, with TRBD2 matching over 12 bases. The CDR3 runs to 18 residues. Germline V gene data show CDR1 as KGHDR and CDR2 as SFDVKD. J gave up 2 bases and V 6 bases, and 12 bases lay outside the gene matches. The CDR3 DNA follows: TGTGCCACCAGTCCTGGTCACCTAGCGGGGGGGGGGCAAGAGACCCAGTACTTA. Its translation is CATSPGHLAGGGQETQYL.

The J gene is TRBJ1-6, the V gene TRBV6-5, with D hard to call. V was pared by 5 bases and J by 8 bases, with 7 bases between. Per the germline V gene, CDR1 is MNHEY and CDR2 is SVGAGI. The CDR3 contains 12 residues. CDR3 nucleotides: TGTGCCAGCAGTGGCTCCTATTCACCCCTCCACTTT. Its protein product is CASSGSYSPLHF.

A note on this clonotype: One end of the junction fails to match germline, which may point to a read error. The V and J genes are TRBV5-5 and TRBJ2-5; D not resolved. This CDR3 spans 12 amino acids. Germline values: CDR1 SGHKS, CDR2 YYEKEE (reference sequence). CDR3 nucleotide sequence: TGTGCCAGCAGCGGTTCCGCGGTGACCCACTACTTC. This translates into CASSGSAVTHYF.

This chain links TRBV6-1 with TRBJ1-1; D is possibly TRBD1 (5 bases). The CDR3 spans 12 residues. Trimming removed 7 bases from V and 12 bases from J, with 18 bases in between. Germline-derived CDR1 and CDR2 are MNHNS and SASEGT. The chain's CDR3 is CASTLERGMPFF. In DNA form, the CDR3 reads TGTGCCAGCACCTTGGAAAGGGGCATGCCTTTCTTT.

Comments on this clonotype: One end of the junction varies from germline; a read error may be responsible. This sequence joins TRBV29-1 and TRBJ1-2; TRBD1 agrees at 10 bases. Germline assignment: CDR1 SQVTM and CDR2 ANQGSEA. The CDR3 sequence is 15 residues long. CDR3: CSVNRDRGRGYGCTF. CDR3 coding DNA: TGCAGCGTTAACCGAGACAGGGGGCGCGGCTATGGCTGCACCTTC.

Note on this clonotype: This may be a read error: a much more frequent sequence differs by one nucleotide. V and J are TRBV7-8 and TRBJ2-7, with TRBD2 as a possible D gene (6 bases). V gave up 3 bases and J gave up 7 bases, with 10 bases separating them. CDR1 and CDR2 from the germline V gene are SGHVS and FQNEAQ. The CDR3 is made up of 12 amino acids. The CDR3: CASSFPAGEQYF. CDR3 DNA sequence: TGTGCCAGCAGCTTCCCGGCGGGAGAGCAGTACTTC. The variable domain in full, with the rest retrieved from reference TRBV7-8 and TRBJ2-7, is GAGVSQSPRYKVAKRGQDVALRCDPISGHVSLFWYQQALGQGPEFLTYFQNEAQLDKSGLPSDRFFAERPEGSVSTLKIQRTQQEDSAVYLCASSFPAGEQYFGPGTRLTVT.